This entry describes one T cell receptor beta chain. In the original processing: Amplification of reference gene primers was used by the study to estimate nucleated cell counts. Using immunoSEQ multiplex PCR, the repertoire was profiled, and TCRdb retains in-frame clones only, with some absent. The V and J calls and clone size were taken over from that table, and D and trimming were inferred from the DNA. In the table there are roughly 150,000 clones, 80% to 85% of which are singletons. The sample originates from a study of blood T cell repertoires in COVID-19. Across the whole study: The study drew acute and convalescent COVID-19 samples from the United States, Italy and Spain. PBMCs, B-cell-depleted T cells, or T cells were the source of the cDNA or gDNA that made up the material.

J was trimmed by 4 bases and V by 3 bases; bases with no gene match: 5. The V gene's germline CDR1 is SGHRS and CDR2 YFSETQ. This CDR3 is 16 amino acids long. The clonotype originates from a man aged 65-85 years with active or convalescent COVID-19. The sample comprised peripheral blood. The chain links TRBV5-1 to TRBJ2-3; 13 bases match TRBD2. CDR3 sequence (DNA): TGCGCCAGCAGCTCAGGACTAGCGGGGGTCGCAGATACGCAGTATTTT. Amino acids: CASSSGLAGVADTQYF.